This T cell receptor beta chain is drawn from a study of human T cells and chemical hapten exposure. Using its own MiXCR run on the RACE reads, TCRdb lists one record per CDR3 protein. The sample includes about 300,000 distinct CDR3 sequences, 4.5% to 7% of them seen just once. This clonotype was detected ten times or more. The junction and the germline gene differ at one end; a read error may be behind it. Germline-derived CDR1 and CDR2 are SNHLY and FYNNEI. The CDR3 has 14 residues. Specified time point: pre-sensitization, week 0. Treatment here: therapeutic diphenylcyclopropenone sensitization with weekly scalp DPC.

The chain is built from TRBV2 and TRBJ2-1; 7 bases are shared with TRBD1. This receptor was identified in a young woman with alopecia areata. Some clones in this sample may be carry-over from other donors' samples. The sample in question was whole blood, obtained in connection with sensitization to the hapten diphenylcyclopropenone (DPC). The CDR3: CAGSTGTAYNEQFF. The CDR3 bases are TGTGCCGGCAGTACTGGGACAGCATACAATGAGCAGTTCTTC.